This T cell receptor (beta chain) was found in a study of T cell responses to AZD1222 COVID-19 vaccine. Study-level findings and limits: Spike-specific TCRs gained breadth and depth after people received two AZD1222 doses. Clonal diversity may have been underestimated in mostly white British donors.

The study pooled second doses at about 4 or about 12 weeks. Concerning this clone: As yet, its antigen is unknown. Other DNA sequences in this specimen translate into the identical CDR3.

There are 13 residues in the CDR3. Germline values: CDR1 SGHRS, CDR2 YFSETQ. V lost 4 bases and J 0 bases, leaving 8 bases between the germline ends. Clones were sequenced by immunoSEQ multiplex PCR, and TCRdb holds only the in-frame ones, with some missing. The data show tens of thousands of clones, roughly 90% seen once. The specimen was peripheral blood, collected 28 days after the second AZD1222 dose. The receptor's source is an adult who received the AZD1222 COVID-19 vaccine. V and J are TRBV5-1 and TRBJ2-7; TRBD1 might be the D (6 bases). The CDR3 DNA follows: TGCGCCAGCAGCCGGGACACCTCCTACGAGCAGTACTTC. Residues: CASSRDTSYEQYF.